The source of this TCR beta chain is a study of T cells in Graves' hyperthyroidism and ophthalmopathy. Regarding the study as a whole: Ophthalmopathy and stable hyperthyroidism were told apart by a 13 V-J model. The blood repertoire included most of the expanded thyroid clonotypes above 0.001.

Regarding this clonotype: Its antigen is not identified.

Germline loops: CDR1 MRHNA, CDR2 SNTAGT. Trimming took off 4 bases at V and 5 bases at J, with 9 bases between the two ends. This CDR3 is 13 amino acids long. RNA transcripts yielded amplified TCR beta CDR3 regions. The primer set for the first-round RT-PCR of the TCR CDR3 was HTBI. MiXCR was run by TCRdb on the multiplex PCR reads, yielding one entry per CDR3 protein. The sample lists roughly 520,000 distinct CDR3 sequences, approximately 25% seen once, with roughly 10% in the top ten. Sequenced: blood. The chain combines TRBV6-4 with TRBJ1-5; D gene uncertain. The receptor comes from a woman aged 25 to 39 with Graves' ophthalmopathy. CDR3 sequence reads: CASSGRVHQPQHF. The CDR3 DNA follows: TGTGCCAGCAGTGGACGGGTCCATCAGCCCCAGCATTTT.